This TCR beta chain is drawn from a study of CD8 T cells in ankylosing spondylitis. Turning to this clonotype: Its matching antigen is unknown. One end of the junction does not line up with germline, which may come from a read error.

General observations from the study: It was reported that disease-linked clones were significantly enriched in matched ankylosing spondylitis synovial fluid.

MiXCR, applied by TCRdb to the 5' RACE reads, yields one record per CDR3 protein. This table has about 42,000 distinct CDR3 sequences, over 3.5% appearing once. This CDR3 contains 14 residues. Germline V gives CDR1 SGDLS, CDR2 YYNGEE. The sequence derives from a female donor with ankylosing spondylitis or in good health (not recorded which). The chain has TRBV9 and TRBJ1-6; D remains unclear. The sequenced material came from blood, either unsorted or a sorted T cell fraction (not recorded which). The CDR3 bases are TGTGCCATCAGCGTACAAGCGGATAATTCACCCCTCGACTTT. As protein: CAISVQADNSPLDF.